The TCR beta chain described here comes from a study of CD8+CD57+ T cells in acquired aplastic anemia. Patients picked for sequencing had shown CD8+CD57+ cell expansion detected by flow cytometry. Receipt of therapy had not occurred in any patient by the time of blood sampling. Overall study findings and caveats: About 29 CD8+ CDR3 sequences occurred in both the patients and the controls.

Profiling that covered TCR beta VDJ and CDR3 relied on genomic DNA as its template. TCRdb reanalysed the reads using MiXCR and keeps one entry per CDR3 protein. In the table there are more than 150,000 distinct CDR3 sequences, about 45% of which are singletons. As to this clonotype: Its antigen remains unidentified.

Germline lookup yields CDR1 ENHRY and CDR2 SYGVKD. V was clipped by 7 bases and J by 7 bases; unmatched bases: 9. CDR3 length equals 14 residues. The chain couples TRBV10-3 to TRBJ2-5, with 10 bases identical to TRBD2. The source is a human donor with aplastic anemia. Sequencing used sorted CD4+, CD8+, or CD8+CD57+ T cells (not recorded which) from PBMCs. This CDR3 reads CAIKEIAGGGTQYF. Written as DNA, the CDR3 is TGTGCCATCAAAGAGATAGCGGGGGGAGGGACCCAGTACTTC.